This entry is about one TCR beta chain. Antigen specificity is unknown. Donors came from a validation cohort of over a hundred subjects, distinct from the first 666-subject cohort. This sample was included in a study of cytomegalovirus exposure and HLA in healthy donors. Study observations and caveats: Specific recognition of CMV antigens was confirmed in vitro for three chains (all CMV-associated).

Produced via immunoSEQ multiplex PCR; TCRdb's table is partial and in-frame only. The sample records some 150,000 clones, about 90% being singletons. Germline-derived CDR1 and CDR2 are MNHNS and SASEGT. The CDR3 has 12 amino acids. Trimming took 8 bases from V and 2 from J, leaving 9 bases between them. Sequenced input: PBMCs. The V gene is TRBV6-1, the J gene TRBJ2-5, with D possibly TRBD1 on 5 matching bases. The clonotype originates from a woman under 30 in good health and CMV-seropositive. The CDR3 sequence: CASHRQQETQYF. CDR3 bases: TGTGCCAGCCACAGACAGCAAGAGACCCAGTACTTC.